This record concerns one T cell receptor beta chain sequence. The entry originates in a study of T-cell memory formation after mild COVID-19. Study summary: TCR clusters mostly belonged to single donors.

From the 5' RACE reads, TCRdb called clonotypes with MiXCR, one entry per CDR3 protein. The data hold roughly 410,000 distinct CDR3 sequences, with roughly a quarter observed a single time. This clonotype was obtained from an adult woman who had mild COVID-19 (a few samples of this study predate the infection). Cell type and time point are not known. The sequenced material came from PBMCs or a T cell subset sorted from them (not recorded which).

CDR3 sequence reads: CASRRTAEVQETQYF. Written as DNA, the CDR3 is TGTGCCAGCAGGCGGACTGCGGAAGTCCAAGAGACCCAGTACTTC. The rearrangement joins TRBV6-5 to TRBJ2-5; D might be TRBD2 (5 bases). V dropped 6 bases and J dropped 1 base, with 15 bases sitting between them. The CDR3 sequence is 15 residues long. CDR1 MNHEY and CDR2 SVGAGI come from the germline V gene.